The subject of this entry is one T cell receptor (beta chain). The clone's antigen remains unknown. Base qualities are not at hand, and no much larger clone is one base apart. Relative to germline, V is missing 0 bases and J is missing 7 bases, with 7 bases of the junction outside any gene match. CDR1 and CDR2 were assigned from the germline V gene as LGHNA and YNFKEQ. Its CDR3 holds 17 amino acids, cysteine through phenylalanine. Solely the CDR3 DNA is kept, with 51 bases framed from the first base. Single viable CD3+CD4+CD8-CD45RO+ cells were sorted as memory CD4+ T cells on a FACSAria II. CMV serostatus was determined with a Roche Elecsys assay detecting serum IgG against CMV pp150, pp28, p38 and p52. Following thawing, total CD4+ T cells were enriched through positive selection using CD4 magnetic microbeads. The samples came from a different study that was designed specifically to examine the CD4+ T cell memory repertoire. Peripheral blood mononuclear cells were isolated and cryopreserved following standard operating procedures; serum was stored at -80 °C. The staining used CD3-PerCP (BW264/56), CD4-APC (RPA-T4), CD45RO-PE (UCHT1) and CD8-Pacific Orange (3B5) antibodies, and Sytox blue was used to exclude non-viable cells.

The Quick-DNA Microprep Kit was used to extract genomic DNA from the sorted cells. TCRbeta DNA was amplified with the immunoSEQ hsTCRbeta kit following the manufacturer's protocol. An Illumina MiSeq instrument was used to sequence the TCRbeta libraries. As for how the authors treated the data: After out-of-frame sequences were removed, 2.4 million or so distinct TCRbeta sequences remained, averaging approximately 67,000 per individual. Each individual was scored using the number of 164 previously reported CMV-associated TCRbeta sequences that the individual carried and the total number of productive distinct TCRbeta sequences. A beta-binomial model was reimplemented in Python, and scikit-learn random forests with default parameters were trained on data from the US cohort. Classifier performance on the Belgian cohort was reported as the median AUC with percentile confidence intervals calculated over 10,000 bootstrap iterations. The clones in this table, taken by TCRdb from immuneACCESS, are in-frame only. Not every clone is retained; where verified, under half of the shortfall comes from an unresolved V gene, and the cause of the rest is unknown. V, J and clone size derive from that table, while D and trimming were established from the DNA sequence. The sample data list over 65,000 clones, and under 80% of these were observed just once. The biggest ten clones account for 2.5% to 3% of the sample.

These data originate in a study of memory CD4+ T cells and cytomegalovirus serostatus (dated by TCRdb to between 2018 and 2020). Context from the whole study: The cohort comprised roughly 35 healthy Belgian adults, 9 CMV seropositive and about 24 CMV seronegative. CD4+ memory TCRbeta repertoires of a Belgian cohort with known cytomegalovirus serostatus were sequenced in order to replicate a published TCR-based CMV serostatus classifier. Results the study describes overall, beyond this receptor: Results were interpreted as suggesting that the CMV-associated TCR signature is largely present in the CD4+ memory repertoire. A median bootstrapped AUC of around 0.95 with a 95% CI of 0.76-1.00 was achieved on the Belgian cohort by the original-framework classifier. CMV serostatus prediction reached a median bootstrapped AUC of about 0.96 with the original framework and approximately 0.92 with a US-trained random forest. Only CD4+CD45RO+ memory cells were sequenced, in contrast to the original study, in which naive and memory CD4+ and CD8+ populations were covered. Of 150 to 200 previously reported CMV-associated TCRbeta sequences, 67 appeared in the CD4+ memory repertoires, each in one to five individuals.

Sequencing input: memory CD4+ T cells from blood. The chain links TRBV4-2 with TRBJ2-2; the junction holds 11 bases that match TRBD2. The clonotype comes from an adult in good health and CMV-seropositive. The nucleotide sequence is TGTGCCAGCAGCCAAGATTCCCTTAGCGGGGGGGTCGGGGAGCTGTTTTTT. It encodes CASSQDSLSGGVGELFF.